The present T cell receptor beta chain was sequenced within a study of T cell responses to AZD1222 COVID-19 vaccine (dated by TCRdb to the early 2020s). Concerning the study at large: AZD1222 recipients given second doses at about 4 weeks or at about 12 weeks were pooled, since spike-specific TCR depth and breadth were not found to differ between the two schedules. TCR sequencing was performed for approximately 240 trial participants, of whom approximately 200 were given two doses of AZD1222 and around 25 were given two doses of MenACWY control vaccine. Trial participants were enrolled by age into subgroups of 18-55, 56-69 and 70-plus years, and about 150, 27 and 61 TCR-sequenced participants, respectively, were included in these subgroups.

Read against the paper, the sample's time point label means: baseline before first vaccination. The vaccinee samples were drawn from two UK trials, COV001 and COV002, one of which was a single-blind randomized controlled phase 2/3 trial testing AZD1222 (ChAdOx1 nCoV-19) in healthy adults. For TCRbeta chain sequencing, PBMC samples from trial participants were taken at day 0 and at day 28 after the second dose. A note on this clone: This clone's antigen is unknown. No base qualities exist here, and no much larger clone lies one base off it.

The CDR3 regions of human TCRbeta chains were analyzed by immunosequencing. Per the original workflow: Repertoire TCRs were matched against a reference library of SARS-CoV-2-specific TCRs generated with the MIRA antigen-specificity platform. Breadth was defined as the fraction of unique TCRs that were SARS-CoV-2-associated. Depth was defined as the fraction of total T cells that were SARS-CoV-2-associated. Each spike-specific TCR was assigned to its reactive spike region and to a CD4 or CD8 class using the MIRA data. Log10-transformed breadth and depth values were compared by one-way ANOVA with Sidak's multiple comparisons tests. TCRdb carries this immuneACCESS record with in-frame sequences only. Its versions omit some clonotypes, under half of them owing to an unresolved V gene in the studies checked, with the rest unexplained. V and J calls and clone size are copied from that table; D and trimming were computed from the DNA. In this sample the table shows 100,000 to 150,000 clones, around 90% of which occur a single time. The ten largest clones add up to 6.3% of the sample.

The research as a whole found: Reportedly, close to half of the unique spike-specific TCRs recognized epitopes lying outside the regions that are mutated in the B.1.351 and B.1.1.7 variants. The 56-69-year group was small, and its depth increase did not reach significance, likely because of low power. A significant rise in spike-specific TCR breadth and depth was observed after two AZD1222 doses relative to day 0 and relative to MenACWY recipients. Conclusions about previously exposed vaccinees are limited because only 6 or 7 AZD1222 recipients were SARS-CoV-2 seropositive at baseline. The vaccine-associated CD4 TCRs covered the entire spike protein, and the dominant responses fell in regions 160-218 and 743-854. Participants were mostly white British and included more females than males, and it was suggested by the authors that clonal diversity may have been underestimated. Because no samples from the day 14 peak response were available, repertoires could be characterized only after the peak T cell response.

V is clipped by 2 bases and J by 4 bases, and the sequence between their germline boundaries is 8 bases long. Taken from the germline V gene, the CDR1 and CDR2 loops are SNHLY and FYNNEI. The CDR3, from cysteine to phenylalanine, totals 13 residues. Here the CDR3 DNA is all that survives: 39 bases in frame from base 1. Here the sequenced sample was peripheral blood, taken on day 0 of AZD1222 vaccination. The V and J genes are TRBV2 and TRBJ1-2; the D gene is unclear. The clonotype originates from an adult in good health. Here is the DNA: TGTGCCAGCAGTGAAAGGCAAGTCTATGGCTACACCTTC. It is translated as CASSERQVYGYTF.